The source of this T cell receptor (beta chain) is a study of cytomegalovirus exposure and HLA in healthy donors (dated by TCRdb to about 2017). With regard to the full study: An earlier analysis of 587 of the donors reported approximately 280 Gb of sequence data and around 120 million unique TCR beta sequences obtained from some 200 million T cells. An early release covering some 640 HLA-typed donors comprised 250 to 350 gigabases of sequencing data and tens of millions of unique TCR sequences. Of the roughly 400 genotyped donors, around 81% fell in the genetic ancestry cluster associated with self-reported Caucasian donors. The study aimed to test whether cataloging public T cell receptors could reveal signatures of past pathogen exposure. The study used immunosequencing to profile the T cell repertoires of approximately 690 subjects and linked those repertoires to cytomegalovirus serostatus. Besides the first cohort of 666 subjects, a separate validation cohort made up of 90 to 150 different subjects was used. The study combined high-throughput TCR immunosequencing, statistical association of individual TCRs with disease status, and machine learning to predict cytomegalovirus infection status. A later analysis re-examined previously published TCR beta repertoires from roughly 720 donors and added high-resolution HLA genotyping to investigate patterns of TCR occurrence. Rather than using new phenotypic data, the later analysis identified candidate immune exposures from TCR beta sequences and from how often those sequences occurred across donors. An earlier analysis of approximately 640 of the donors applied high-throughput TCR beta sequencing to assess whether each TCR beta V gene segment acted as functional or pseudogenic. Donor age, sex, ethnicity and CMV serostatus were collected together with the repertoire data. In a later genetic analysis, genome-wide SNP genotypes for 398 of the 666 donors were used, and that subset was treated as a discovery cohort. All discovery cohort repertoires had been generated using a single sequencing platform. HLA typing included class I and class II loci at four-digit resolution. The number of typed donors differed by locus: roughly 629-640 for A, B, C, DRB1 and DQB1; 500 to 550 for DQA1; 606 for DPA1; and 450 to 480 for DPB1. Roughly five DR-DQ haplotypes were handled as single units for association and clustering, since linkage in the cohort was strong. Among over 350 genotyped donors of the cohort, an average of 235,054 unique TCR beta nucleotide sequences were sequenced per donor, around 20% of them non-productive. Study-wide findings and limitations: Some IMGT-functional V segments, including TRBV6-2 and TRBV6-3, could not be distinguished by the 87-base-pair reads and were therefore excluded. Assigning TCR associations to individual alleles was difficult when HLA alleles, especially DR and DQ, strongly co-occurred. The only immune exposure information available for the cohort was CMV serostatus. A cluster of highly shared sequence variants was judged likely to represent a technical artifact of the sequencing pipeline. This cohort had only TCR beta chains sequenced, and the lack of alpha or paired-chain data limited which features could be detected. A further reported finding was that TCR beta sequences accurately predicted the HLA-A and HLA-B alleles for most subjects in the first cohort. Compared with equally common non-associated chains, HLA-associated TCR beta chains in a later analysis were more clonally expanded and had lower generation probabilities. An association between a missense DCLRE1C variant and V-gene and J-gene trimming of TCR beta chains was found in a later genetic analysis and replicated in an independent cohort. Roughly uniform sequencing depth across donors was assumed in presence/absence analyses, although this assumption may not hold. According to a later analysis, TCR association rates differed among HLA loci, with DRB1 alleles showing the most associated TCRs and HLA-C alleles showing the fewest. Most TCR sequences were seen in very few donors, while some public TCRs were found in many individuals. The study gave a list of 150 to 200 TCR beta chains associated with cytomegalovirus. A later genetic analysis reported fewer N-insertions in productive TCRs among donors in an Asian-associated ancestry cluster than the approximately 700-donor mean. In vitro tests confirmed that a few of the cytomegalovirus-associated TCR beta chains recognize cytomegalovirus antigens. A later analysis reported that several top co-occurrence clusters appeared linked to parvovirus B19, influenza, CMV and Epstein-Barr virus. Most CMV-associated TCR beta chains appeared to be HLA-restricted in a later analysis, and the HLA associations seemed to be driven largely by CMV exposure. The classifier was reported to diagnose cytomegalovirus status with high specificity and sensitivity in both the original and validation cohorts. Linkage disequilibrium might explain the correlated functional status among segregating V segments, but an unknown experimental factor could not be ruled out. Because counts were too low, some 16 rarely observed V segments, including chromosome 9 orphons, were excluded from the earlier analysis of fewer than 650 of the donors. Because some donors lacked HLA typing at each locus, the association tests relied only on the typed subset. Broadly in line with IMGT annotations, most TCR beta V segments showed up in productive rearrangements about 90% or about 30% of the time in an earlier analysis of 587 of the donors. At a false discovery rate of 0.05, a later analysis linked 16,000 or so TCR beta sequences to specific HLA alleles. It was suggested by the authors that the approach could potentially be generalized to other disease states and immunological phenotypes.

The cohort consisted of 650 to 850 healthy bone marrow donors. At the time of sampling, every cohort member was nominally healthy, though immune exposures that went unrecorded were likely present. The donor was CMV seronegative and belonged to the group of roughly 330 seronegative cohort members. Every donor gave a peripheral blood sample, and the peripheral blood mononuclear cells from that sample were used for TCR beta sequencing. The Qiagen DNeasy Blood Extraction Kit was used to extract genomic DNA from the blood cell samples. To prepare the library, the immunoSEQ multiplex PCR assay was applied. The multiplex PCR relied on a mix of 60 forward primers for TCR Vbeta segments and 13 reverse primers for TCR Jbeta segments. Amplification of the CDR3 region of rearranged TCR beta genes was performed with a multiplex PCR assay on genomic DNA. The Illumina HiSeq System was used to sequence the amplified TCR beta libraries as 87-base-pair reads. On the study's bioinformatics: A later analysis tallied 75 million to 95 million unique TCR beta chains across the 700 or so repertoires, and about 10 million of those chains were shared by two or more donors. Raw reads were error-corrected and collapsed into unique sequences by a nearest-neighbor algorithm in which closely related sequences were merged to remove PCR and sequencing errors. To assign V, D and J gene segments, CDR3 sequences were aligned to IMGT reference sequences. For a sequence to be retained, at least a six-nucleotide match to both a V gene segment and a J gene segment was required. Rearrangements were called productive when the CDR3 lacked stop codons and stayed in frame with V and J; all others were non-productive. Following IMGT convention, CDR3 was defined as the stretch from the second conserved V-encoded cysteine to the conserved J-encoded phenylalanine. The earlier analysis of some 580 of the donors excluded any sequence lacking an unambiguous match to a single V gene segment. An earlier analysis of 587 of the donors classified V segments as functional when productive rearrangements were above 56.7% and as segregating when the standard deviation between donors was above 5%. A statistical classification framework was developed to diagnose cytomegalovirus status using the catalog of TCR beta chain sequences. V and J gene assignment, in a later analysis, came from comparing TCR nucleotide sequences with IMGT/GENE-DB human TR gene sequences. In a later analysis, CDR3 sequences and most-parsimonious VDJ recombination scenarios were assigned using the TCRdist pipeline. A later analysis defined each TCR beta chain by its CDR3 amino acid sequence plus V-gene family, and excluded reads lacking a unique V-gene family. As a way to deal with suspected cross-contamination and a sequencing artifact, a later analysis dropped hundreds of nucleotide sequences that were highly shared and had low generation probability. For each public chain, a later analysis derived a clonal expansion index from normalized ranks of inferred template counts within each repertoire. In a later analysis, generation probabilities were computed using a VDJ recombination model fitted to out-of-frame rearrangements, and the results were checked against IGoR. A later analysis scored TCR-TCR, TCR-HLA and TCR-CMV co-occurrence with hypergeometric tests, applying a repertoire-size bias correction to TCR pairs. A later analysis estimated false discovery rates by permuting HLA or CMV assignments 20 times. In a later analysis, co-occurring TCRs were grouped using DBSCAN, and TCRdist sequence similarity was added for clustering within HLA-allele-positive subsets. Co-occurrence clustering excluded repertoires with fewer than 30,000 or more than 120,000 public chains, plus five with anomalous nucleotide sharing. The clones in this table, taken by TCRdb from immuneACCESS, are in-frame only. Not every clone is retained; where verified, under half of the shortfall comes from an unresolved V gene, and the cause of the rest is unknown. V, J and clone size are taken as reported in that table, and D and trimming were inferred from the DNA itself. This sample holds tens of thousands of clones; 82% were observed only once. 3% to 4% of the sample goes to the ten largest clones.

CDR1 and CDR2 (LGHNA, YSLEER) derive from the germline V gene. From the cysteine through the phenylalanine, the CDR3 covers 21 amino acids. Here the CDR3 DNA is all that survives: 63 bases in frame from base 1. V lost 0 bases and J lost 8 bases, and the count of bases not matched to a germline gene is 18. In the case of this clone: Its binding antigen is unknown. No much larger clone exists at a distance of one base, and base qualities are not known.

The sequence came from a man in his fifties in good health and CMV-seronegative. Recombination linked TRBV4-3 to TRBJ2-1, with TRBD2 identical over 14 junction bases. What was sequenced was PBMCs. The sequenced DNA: TGCGCCAGCAGCCAAGAGGCGCTGACTAGCGGGAGGGGAGGGGGTTGGCATGAGCAGTTCTTC. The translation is CASSQEALTSGRGGGWHEQFF.